The entry below describes one TCR beta chain. The record originates from a study of blood T cell repertoires in COVID-19. For the study at large: The United States, Italy and Spain were the sources of the acute and convalescent COVID-19 samples. The analysed material was cDNA or gDNA that came from T cells, B-cell-depleted T cells, or PBMCs.

This CDR3 has 13 residues. V shed 4 bases and J 5 bases; nucleotides not matched to a gene: 4. Germline CDR1 LGHNA, CDR2 YSLEER. In the original processing: Amplification from reference gene primers served as the basis for estimated nucleated cell counts. The data were produced by immunoSEQ multiplex PCR, yet TCRdb's version contains in-frame clones alone and is incomplete. V and J calls and clone size come straight from that table; D and trimming were deduced from the DNA. The sample contains 450,000 or so clones, approximately 90% of which appear only once. The receptor's source is a woman aged 35 to 49 with COVID-19, enrolled during active disease. The specimen was peripheral blood. This sequence joins TRBV4-3 and TRBJ2-7; 8 bases match TRBD1. As DNA, the CDR3 is TGCGCCAGCAGCCCCCAGGACAGGGACGAGCAGTACTTC. Protein product: CASSPQDRDEQYF.